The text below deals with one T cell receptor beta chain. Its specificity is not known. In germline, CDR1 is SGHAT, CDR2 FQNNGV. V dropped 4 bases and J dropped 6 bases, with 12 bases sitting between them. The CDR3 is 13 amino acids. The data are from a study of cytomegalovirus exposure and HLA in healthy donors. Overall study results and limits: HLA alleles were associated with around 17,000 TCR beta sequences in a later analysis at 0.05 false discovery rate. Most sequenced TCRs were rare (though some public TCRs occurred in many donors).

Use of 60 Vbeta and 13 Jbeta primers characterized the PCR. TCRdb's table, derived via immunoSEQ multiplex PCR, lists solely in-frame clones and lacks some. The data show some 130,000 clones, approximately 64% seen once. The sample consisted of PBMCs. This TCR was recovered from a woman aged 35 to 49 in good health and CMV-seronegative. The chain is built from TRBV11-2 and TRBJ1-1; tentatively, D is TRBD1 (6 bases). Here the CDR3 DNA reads TGTGCCAGCAGCTCGTTGGACAGAGCTGAAGCTTTCTTT. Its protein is CASSSLDRAEAFF.